Sequencing of this TCR beta chain was carried out in a study of cytomegalovirus exposure and HLA in healthy donors. Trimming took off 2 bases at V and 1 base at J, with 17 bases between the two ends. The CDR3 length is 18 residues. From germline, CDR1 is MNHNS and CDR2 SASEGT. It was with 60 Vbeta and 13 Jbeta primers that the PCR ran. TCRdb's table, derived via immunoSEQ multiplex PCR, lists solely in-frame clones and lacks some. The data contain about 160,000 clones, roughly 80% of them singletons. The sample holds a few counts of this clone. This receptor was obtained from a woman between 50 and 59 years old in good health and CMV-seronegative. Sequenced material: PBMCs. This chain joins TRBV6-1 and TRBJ2-2; tentatively, D is TRBD1 (5 bases). DNA of the CDR3: TGTGCCAGCAGTGAAAGGGGTCATCGACGCGTGAACACCGGGGAGCTGTTTTTT. Residues: CASSERGHRRVNTGELFF.